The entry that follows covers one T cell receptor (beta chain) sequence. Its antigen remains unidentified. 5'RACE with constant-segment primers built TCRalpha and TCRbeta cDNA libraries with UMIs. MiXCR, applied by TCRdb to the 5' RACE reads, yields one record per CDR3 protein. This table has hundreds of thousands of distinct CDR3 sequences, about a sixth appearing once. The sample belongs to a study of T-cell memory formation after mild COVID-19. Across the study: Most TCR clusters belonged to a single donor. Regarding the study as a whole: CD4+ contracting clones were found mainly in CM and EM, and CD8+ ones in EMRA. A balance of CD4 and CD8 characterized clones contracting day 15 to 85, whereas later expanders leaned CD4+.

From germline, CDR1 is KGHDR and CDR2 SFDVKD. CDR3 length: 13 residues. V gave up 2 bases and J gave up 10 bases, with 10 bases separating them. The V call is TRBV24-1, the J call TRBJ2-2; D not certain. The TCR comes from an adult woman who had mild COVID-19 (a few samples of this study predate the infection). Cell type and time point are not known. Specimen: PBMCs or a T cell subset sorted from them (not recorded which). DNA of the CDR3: TGTGCCACCAGTGATTCACCTACTGTGGAGCTGTTTTTT. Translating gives CATSDSPTVELFF.